These 13 T cell receptor beta chains were all obtained from the same sample, sequenced in a study of T cell responses to AZD1222 COVID-19 vaccine. Repertoires were generated with immunoSEQ multiplex PCR, while TCRdb's copy carries only in-frame clones and drops some. The data show some 180,000 clones, 85% to 95% seen once. The sequences come from peripheral blood, collected 28 days after the second dose of the MenACWY control vaccine. Receptors originate from an adult who received the MenACWY meningococcal vaccine as a control.

J is TRBJ2-3 and V is TRBV19; 11 bases map to TRBD2. CDR1 is LNHDA and CDR2 is SQIVND in the germline V gene (reference sequence). The CDR3 runs to 16 residues. Germline trimming cut 9 bases from V and 2 bases from J; bases unmatched to any gene: 10. The CDR3 DNA reads as TGTGCCAGCTCTAGCGGGGGGCGTGGTTTCACAGATACGCAGTATTTT. As protein: CASSSGGRGFTDTQYF.

The chain links TRBV19 to TRBJ1-5; no definite D call. CDR1 and CDR2 from the germline V gene are LNHDA and SQIVND (reference sequence). V lost 5 bases to trimming and J lost 5 bases, with 13 bases between them. This CDR3 is built from 14 residues. CDR3 nucleotide sequence: TGTGCCAGTAGTCATCGGAGGGAGGATCAGCCCCAGCATTTT. It specifies CASSHRREDQPQHF.

The V and J genes are TRBV3-1 (or the pseudogene TRBV3-2) and TRBJ1-6, with TRBD1 as a possible D gene (6 bases). The germline gives CDR1 LGHDT, CDR2 YNNKEL (reference sequence). The length of the CDR3 is 13 residues. The germline V and J ends were trimmed by 4 bases and 10 bases, with 11 bases remaining between them. In DNA form, the CDR3 reads TGTGCCAGCAGCCTCGGACAGTCCTCACCCCTCCACTTT. This sequence encodes CASSLGQSSPLHF.

The genes are TRBV19 and TRBJ2-3, with D uncertain. CDR3 length: 14 residues. Trimming removed 4 bases at V and 0 bases at J, with 8 bases between. Germline-derived CDR1 and CDR2 are LNHDA and SQIVND (reference sequence). Here the CDR3 reads CASSTLISTDTQYF. CDR3 in DNA: TGTGCCAGTAGTACTCTCATTAGCACAGATACGCAGTATTTT.

The chain is built from TRBV24-1 and TRBJ1-4; no definite D call. Germline V gene sequence: CDR1 KGHDR, CDR2 SFDVKD. Trimming took off 3 bases at V and 3 bases at J, with 13 bases between the two ends. The CDR3 is 16 residues long. The CDR3 DNA follows: TGTGCCACCAGTGATGATCAGGCTACACCTAATGAAAAACTGTTTTTT. Encoded protein: CATSDDQATPNEKLFF.

This clone was picked up one time. This chain connects TRBV6-1 to TRBJ1-2; no reliable D call. The germline gives CDR1 MNHNS, CDR2 SASEGT. Deletions cut 3 bases from V and 4 bases from J, with 12 bases between. The CDR3 spans 14 residues. The CDR3 here is CASSDGIRSYGYTF. In DNA form, the CDR3 reads TGTGCCAGCAGTGACGGAATCCGAAGCTATGGCTACACCTTC.

The V gene is TRBV11-2, the J gene TRBJ1-1, with D possibly being TRBD1 (5 bases). Germline V gene sequence: CDR1 SGHAT, CDR2 FQNNGV. V gave up 6 bases and J gave up 5 bases, with 13 bases separating them. The CDR3 length is 13 residues. The CDR3 region is CASRGSGMTEAFF. DNA for the CDR3: TGTGCCAGCAGGGGATCAGGGATGACTGAAGCTTTCTTT. Supplemented by reference TRBV11-2 and TRBJ1-1, the full variable domain reads EAGVAQSPRYKIIEKRQSVAFWCNPISGHATLYWYQQILGQGPKLLIQFQNNGVVDDSQLPKDRFSAERLKGVDSTLKIQPAKLEDSAVYLCASRGSGMTEAFFGQGTRLTVV.

The rearrangement links TRBV12-5 to TRBJ2-1, with a possible D match to TRBD2 (6 bases). The CDR3 sequence is 13 residues long. V shed 4 bases and J shed 7 bases, with 11 bases lying between them. CDR1 is LGHNT and CDR2 is FRNRAP in the germline V gene. Here the CDR3 DNA reads TGTGCTAGTGGTTGGACGGGGGTGAATGAGCAGTTCTTC. It is translated as CASGWTGVNEQFF.

The chain is built from TRBV21-1 and TRBJ1-2; TRBD1, as called in the table, went unchecked against the DNA. TRBV21-1 is listed as a pseudogene. The CDR3 contains 15 residues. CDR3 DNA sequence: TGTGCCAGCTTCCGTCTACCGGGACAGCTCTATGGCTACACCTTC. Protein sequence: CASFRLPGQLYGYTF.

CDR3 coding DNA: TGTGCCAGCAGCTCTGGTTCTGGGGCCAACGTCCTGACTTTC. It codes for CASSSGSGANVLTF. J is TRBJ2-6 and V is TRBV11-3; D not certain. The CDR3 contains 14 residues. With 4 bases removed from V and 1 base from J, the gap between germline ends came to 5 bases. Germline assignment: CDR1 SGHNT and CDR2 YENEEA.

The V gene is TRBV7-8, the J gene TRBJ1-1, with 7 bases fitting TRBD1. The CDR3 has 16 residues. Germline-derived CDR1 and CDR2 are SGHVS and FQNEAQ. The trim removed 6 bases at V and 5 bases at J, leaving 15 bases unmatched. The CDR3 nucleotides read TGTGCCAGCAGGCTAAGTGACAGGGTCCTTTGGACTGAAGCTTTCTTT. It is translated as CASRLSDRVLWTEAFF.

V is TRBV11-2 and J is TRBJ2-7; D remains unclear. From germline, CDR1 is SGHAT and CDR2 FQNNGV. V lost 4 bases, J lost 2 bases, and 6 bases lay in between. There are 12 residues in the CDR3. DNA of the CDR3: TGTGCCAGCAGCTCTACGACCTACGAGCAGTACTTC. This translates into CASSSTTYEQYF.

The V call is TRBV9, the J call TRBJ1-1; D might be TRBD1 (5 bases). In germline, CDR1 is SGDLS, CDR2 YYNGEE. The CDR3 runs to 14 residues. V dropped 0 bases and J dropped 7 bases, with 13 bases sitting between them. The CDR3 loop reads CASSVDGGEGEAFF. CDR3 coding DNA: TGTGCCAGCAGCGTAGATGGGGGAGAGGGTGAAGCTTTCTTT.